This T cell receptor beta chain was recovered during a study of Tregs in tolerant kidney transplant recipients. On the study more broadly: Sorting of CD4+CD25+CD127- cells followed approximately 3-day belatacept mixed lymphocyte reactions, sometimes with roughly 5-day graft donor restimulation. Antibodies separated recipient from donor cells.

Notes on the study in general: Tregs expanded with activated donor B cells seemed most donor-specific. No direct test of biological reproducibility was done here.

To note about this clone: Its antigen is still unknown.

The CDR3 sequence is 12 residues long. Between the trimmed V and J ends, which lost 4 bases and 6 bases, there was a span of 7 bases. Germline CDR1 is LNHDA and CDR2 is SQIVND (reference sequence). Some clones are missing from TCRdb's copy, which holds only in-frame ones; the method was immunoSEQ multiplex PCR. The top ten clones hold 0.37% of a sample with about 44,000 clones, about 95% of them seen once. V and J are TRBV19 and TRBJ1-5; D gene unclear. Source material: Tregs from blood cultured with allogeneic cells. This sequence originates from a human donor in good health. The CDR3 sequence is CASSRTGQPQHF. The CDR3 DNA reads TGTGCCAGTAGTAGAACTGGTCAGCCCCAGCATTTT.